The rows below give T cell receptor beta chains drawn from one sample of a study of identical twins. TCRdb reprocessed the 5' RACE reads via MiXCR and lists one record per CDR3 protein. The sample lists 250,000 or so distinct CDR3 sequences, 6.5% to 9% occurring once. The sample was also linked to a second study, of yellow fever vaccine responses in identical twins.

Sequencing was performed on CD8+ T cells sorted from blood. The receptor source for this set is a young woman in good health. Both conserved end residues are part of each CDR3. Fields, in order: CDR3 protein, CDR3 DNA, clone size, D gene, V gene, J gene. The D gene is left open where the match is weak. Part of the rows lack a size; the others show once, few, many or a class for expanded clones.

cdr3_aa: CASSVGQGEDGYTF
cdr3_nt: TGCGCCAGCAGCGTCGGACAGGGGGAGGATGGCTACACCTTC
clone_size: many
d_call: TRBD1
v_call: TRBV5-1
j_call: TRBJ1-2

cdr3_aa: CALKAGASTDTQYF
cdr3_nt: TGTGCCCTTAAAGCGGGAGCCAGCACAGATACGCAGTATTTT
clone_size: few
d_call: TRBD2
v_call: TRBV12-3/TRBV12-4
j_call: TRBJ2-3

cdr3_aa: CSAPPEGIGYNEQFF
cdr3_nt: TGCAGTGCCCCCCCAGAGGGTATTGGGTACAATGAGCAGTTCTTC
clone_size: many
d_call: .
v_call: TRBV20-1
j_call: TRBJ2-1

cdr3_aa: CASSQGVAGSYEQYF
cdr3_nt: TGTGCCAGCAGCCAAGGAGTAGCGGGCTCCTACGAGCAGTACTTC
clone_size: few
d_call: TRBD2
v_call: TRBV3-1
j_call: TRBJ2-7

cdr3_aa: CSAAGTSGSGYNEQFF
cdr3_nt: TGCAGCGCTGCCGGGACTAGCGGAAGCGGCTACAATGAGCAGTTCTTC
clone_size: many
d_call: TRBD2
v_call: TRBV29-1
j_call: TRBJ2-1

cdr3_aa: CASSAGALSYNEQFF
cdr3_nt: TGTGCCAGCAGTGCTGGTGCTCTCTCCTACAATGAGCAGTTCTTC
clone_size: few
d_call: .
v_call: TRBV6-1
j_call: TRBJ2-1

cdr3_aa: CASSLAFGGSEKLFF
cdr3_nt: TGTGCCAGCAGCTTAGCCTTTGGGGGGAGCGAAAAACTGTTTTTT
clone_size: few
d_call: .
v_call: TRBV7-6
j_call: TRBJ1-4

cdr3_aa: CASSPAGLGSYNEQFF
cdr3_nt: TGTGCCAGCAGTCCAGCGGGGCTAGGCTCCTACAATGAGCAGTTCTTC
clone_size: many
d_call: TRBD2
v_call: TRBV12-3/TRBV12-4
j_call: TRBJ2-1

cdr3_aa: CASSDRGSGGHQETQYF
cdr3_nt: TGTGCCAGCAGCGATCGTGGTAGCGGGGGGCACCAAGAGACCCAGTACTTC
clone_size: few
d_call: TRBD2
v_call: TRBV13
j_call: TRBJ2-5

cdr3_aa: CASSLKNVGGTQYF
cdr3_nt: TGTGCCAGCAGTCTTAAAAACGTAGGGGGTACGCAGTATTTT
clone_size: few
d_call: .
v_call: TRBV27
j_call: TRBJ2-3

cdr3_aa: CASSLRIGDTQYF
cdr3_nt: TGTGCCAGCAGCCTAAGAATCGGAGATACGCAGTATTTT
clone_size: few
d_call: .
v_call: TRBV11-2
j_call: TRBJ2-3

cdr3_aa: CASSLPARRAQETQYF
cdr3_nt: TGTGCCAGCAGCTTACCGGCCCGACGGGCCCAAGAGACCCAGTACTTC
clone_size: few
d_call: .
v_call: TRBV7-9
j_call: TRBJ2-5

cdr3_aa: CASSRLAGGVTDTQYF
cdr3_nt: TGTGCCAGCAGCCGACTAGCGGGAGGGGTCACAGATACGCAGTATTTT
clone_size: few
d_call: TRBD2
v_call: TRBV27
j_call: TRBJ2-3

cdr3_aa: CATSRASGGADTGELFF
cdr3_nt: TGTGCCACCAGCAGAGCTAGCGGGGGGGCCGACACCGGGGAGCTGTTTTTT
clone_size: many
d_call: TRBD2
v_call: TRBV15
j_call: TRBJ2-2

cdr3_aa: CASSLTATDEQFF
cdr3_nt: TGTGCCAGCAGTTTAACAGCGACCGATGAGCAGTTCTTC
clone_size: many
d_call: .
v_call: TRBV27
j_call: TRBJ2-1

cdr3_aa: CASSGRDTGELFF
cdr3_nt: TGTGCCAGCAGCGGGAGGGACACCGGGGAGCTGTTTTTT
clone_size: .
d_call: .
v_call: TRBV9
j_call: TRBJ2-2

cdr3_aa: CASSQDLAGGPYNEQFF
cdr3_nt: TGCGCCAGCAGCCAAGATCTAGCGGGAGGGCCATACAATGAGCAGTTCTTC
clone_size: many
d_call: TRBD2
v_call: TRBV4-1
j_call: TRBJ2-1

cdr3_aa: CASSLASGVTDTQYF
cdr3_nt: TGTGCCAGCAGCTTAGCAAGTGGGGTCACAGATACGCAGTATTTT
clone_size: many
d_call: .
v_call: TRBV7-9
j_call: TRBJ2-3

cdr3_aa: CASSLAQRVADTQYF
cdr3_nt: TGCGCCAGCAGCTTGGCCCAAAGGGTCGCAGATACGCAGTATTTT
clone_size: many
d_call: .
v_call: TRBV5-1
j_call: TRBJ2-3

cdr3_aa: CASSPRQGYGYTF
cdr3_nt: TGTGCCAGCAGCCCCCGACAGGGCTATGGCTACACCTTC
clone_size: many
d_call: TRBD1
v_call: TRBV12-3/TRBV12-4
j_call: TRBJ1-2

cdr3_aa: CASSQRGVYYGYTF
cdr3_nt: TGCGCCAGCAGCCAGAGGGGGGTATACTATGGCTACACCTTC
clone_size: many
d_call: .
v_call: TRBV4-1
j_call: TRBJ1-2

cdr3_aa: CATSREGTTNEKLFF
cdr3_nt: TGTGCCACCAGCAGAGAGGGGACGACTAATGAAAAACTGTTTTTT
clone_size: few
d_call: .
v_call: TRBV15
j_call: TRBJ1-4

cdr3_aa: CASTAKDTYEQYF
cdr3_nt: TGTGCCAGCACCGCGAAAGACACCTACGAGCAGTACTTC
clone_size: many
d_call: .
v_call: TRBV7-9
j_call: TRBJ2-7

cdr3_aa: CASTQLVATGEDLLYNEQFF
cdr3_nt: TGTGCCAGCACCCAACTCGTAGCGACAGGGGAGGATCTTCTATACAATGAGCAGTTCTTC
clone_size: many
d_call: TRBD1
v_call: TRBV12-3/TRBV12-4
j_call: TRBJ2-1

cdr3_aa: CASSNRAAGGNSPLHF
cdr3_nt: TGTGCCAGCAGCAACAGGGCCGCGGGGGGTAATTCACCCCTCCACTTT
clone_size: .
d_call: .
v_call: TRBV7-9
j_call: TRBJ1-6

cdr3_aa: CASSPEWGEAQYF
cdr3_nt: TGTGCCAGCAGCCCAGAGTGGGGAGAGGCCCAGTACTTC
clone_size: .
d_call: .
v_call: TRBV11-2
j_call: TRBJ2-5

cdr3_aa: CASSLDSIYGYTF
cdr3_nt: TGTGCCAGCAGTTTGGACAGTATTTATGGCTACACCTTC
clone_size: few
d_call: .
v_call: TRBV6-5
j_call: TRBJ1-2

cdr3_aa: CASSLSGQGSGYTF
cdr3_nt: TGTGCCAGCAGTTTATCGGGACAGGGATCTGGCTACACCTTC
clone_size: many
d_call: TRBD1
v_call: TRBV27
j_call: TRBJ1-2

cdr3_aa: CSARSRAGDYPDTQYF
cdr3_nt: TGCAGTGCTAGATCCCGAGCGGGAGATTATCCAGATACGCAGTATTTT
clone_size: few
d_call: TRBD2
v_call: TRBV20-1
j_call: TRBJ2-3

cdr3_aa: CASSLAGGDDAQLF
cdr3_nt: TGTGCCAGCAGCTTAGCGGGGGGGGACGACGCGCAGCTCTTC
clone_size: .
d_call: TRBD2
v_call: TRBV7-9
j_call: TRBJ2-1

cdr3_aa: CASSSTSGDYNEQFF
cdr3_nt: TGTGCCAGCAGTTCCACTAGCGGGGATTACAATGAGCAGTTCTTC
clone_size: .
d_call: TRBD2
v_call: TRBV12-3/TRBV12-4
j_call: TRBJ2-1

cdr3_aa: CASSTSGPYEQYF
cdr3_nt: TGTGCCAGCTCGACTAGCGGACCCTACGAGCAGTACTTC
clone_size: many
d_call: TRBD2
v_call: TRBV18
j_call: TRBJ2-7

cdr3_aa: CASSSGTGGRQPQHF
cdr3_nt: TGTGCCAGCAGTTCCGGGACAGGGGGCCGTCAGCCCCAGCATTTT
clone_size: .
d_call: TRBD1
v_call: TRBV28
j_call: TRBJ1-5

cdr3_aa: CASSLPGLTPSGANVLTF
cdr3_nt: TGCGCCAGCAGCCTGCCGGGACTGACCCCCTCCGGGGCCAACGTCCTGACTTTC
clone_size: few
d_call: .
v_call: TRBV5-1
j_call: TRBJ2-6

cdr3_aa: CSARDGGRGKYGYTF
cdr3_nt: TGCAGTGCTAGAGATGGGGGCAGGGGAAAGTATGGCTACACCTTC
clone_size: few
d_call: .
v_call: TRBV20-1
j_call: TRBJ1-2

cdr3_aa: CSASAHFVQDGYTF
cdr3_nt: TGCAGTGCTAGCGCCCACTTCGTCCAGGATGGCTACACCTTC
clone_size: few
d_call: .
v_call: TRBV20-1
j_call: TRBJ1-2

cdr3_aa: CASSPGDWSYNSPLHF
cdr3_nt: TGTGCCAGCAGCCCAGGGGACTGGTCCTATAATTCACCCCTCCACTTT
clone_size: .
d_call: .
v_call: TRBV7-2
j_call: TRBJ1-6

cdr3_aa: CASSLIAGGDYEQYF
cdr3_nt: TGCGCCAGCAGCCTAATAGCGGGAGGCGACTACGAGCAGTACTTC
clone_size: .
d_call: TRBD2
v_call: TRBV4-1
j_call: TRBJ2-7

cdr3_aa: CASSQGGQRGTDTQYF
cdr3_nt: TGTGCCAGCAGCCAAGGGGGGCAAAGGGGGACAGATACGCAGTATTTT
clone_size: few
d_call: .
v_call: TRBV3-1
j_call: TRBJ2-3

cdr3_aa: CASSDLRGLNTEAFF
cdr3_nt: TGTGCCAGCAGTGATCTCAGGGGTTTGAACACTGAAGCTTTCTTT
clone_size: .
d_call: .
v_call: TRBV2
j_call: TRBJ1-1

cdr3_aa: CASSLLAGDTGELFF
cdr3_nt: TGTGCCAGCAGCTTACTAGCGGGGGACACCGGGGAGCTGTTTTTT
clone_size: .
d_call: TRBD2
v_call: TRBV7-8
j_call: TRBJ2-2

cdr3_aa: CASSQGTEAEAFF
cdr3_nt: TGTGCCAGCAGCCAAGGGACGGAAGCAGAAGCTTTCTTT
clone_size: many
d_call: .
v_call: TRBV3-1
j_call: TRBJ1-1

cdr3_aa: CSVEDLSGTDTQYF
cdr3_nt: TGCAGCGTTGAAGACCTTAGCGGGACAGATACGCAGTATTTT
clone_size: many
d_call: TRBD2
v_call: TRBV29-1
j_call: TRBJ2-3

cdr3_aa: CASSQEGGGQETQYF
cdr3_nt: TGTGCCAGCAGCCAAGAGGGCGGGGGACAAGAGACCCAGTACTTC
clone_size: few
d_call: TRBD2
v_call: TRBV4-2
j_call: TRBJ2-5

cdr3_aa: CASSLSRSQGAFYNEQFF
cdr3_nt: TGTGCCAGCAGCTTGAGTAGGTCGCAGGGGGCTTTCTACAATGAGCAGTTCTTC
clone_size: once
d_call: TRBD1
v_call: TRBV11-1
j_call: TRBJ2-1

cdr3_aa: CSARATGAPYNEQFF
cdr3_nt: TGCAGTGCTAGAGCGACAGGGGCTCCCTACAATGAGCAGTTCTTC
clone_size: many
d_call: TRBD1
v_call: TRBV20-1
j_call: TRBJ2-1

cdr3_aa: CASSSYAGASGTQYF
cdr3_nt: TGTGCCAGCAGCTCCTATGCGGGAGCGTCTGGGACCCAGTACTTC
clone_size: .
d_call: TRBD2
v_call: TRBV13
j_call: TRBJ2-5

cdr3_aa: CASSQYNTGELFF
cdr3_nt: TGTGCCAGCAGCCAGTACAACACCGGGGAGCTGTTTTTT
clone_size: .
d_call: .
v_call: TRBV4-2
j_call: TRBJ2-2

cdr3_aa: CATAGLAGTGELFF
cdr3_nt: TGTGCCACAGCGGGACTAGCGGGGACCGGGGAGCTGTTTTTT
clone_size: few
d_call: TRBD2
v_call: TRBV24-1
j_call: TRBJ2-2